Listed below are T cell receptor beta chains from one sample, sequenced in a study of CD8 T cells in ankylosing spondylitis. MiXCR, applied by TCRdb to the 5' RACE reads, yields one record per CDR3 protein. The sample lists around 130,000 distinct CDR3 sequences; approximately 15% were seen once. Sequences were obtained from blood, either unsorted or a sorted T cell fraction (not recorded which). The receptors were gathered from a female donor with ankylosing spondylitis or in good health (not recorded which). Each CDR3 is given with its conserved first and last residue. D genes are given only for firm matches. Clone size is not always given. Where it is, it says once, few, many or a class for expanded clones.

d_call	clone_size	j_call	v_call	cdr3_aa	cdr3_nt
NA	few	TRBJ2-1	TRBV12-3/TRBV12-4	CASSPKHEQFF	TGTGCCAGCAGTCCCAAGCATGAGCAGTTCTTC
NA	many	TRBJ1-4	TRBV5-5	CASSLNLPRVLTNEKLFF	TGTGCCAGCAGCTTGAACTTACCCCGAGTTCTAACTAATGAAAAACTGTTTTTT
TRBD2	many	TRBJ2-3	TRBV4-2	CASSQQPGLAASTDTQYF	TGTGCCAGCAGCCAACAGCCGGGACTAGCGGCTAGCACAGATACGCAGTATTTT
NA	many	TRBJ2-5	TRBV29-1	CSVEVQMYQETQYF	TGCAGCGTTGAAGTACAAATGTACCAAGAGACCCAGTACTTC
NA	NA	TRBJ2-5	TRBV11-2	CASSLVDIQETQYF	TGTGCCAGCAGCTTAGTTGACATACAAGAGACCCAGTACTTC
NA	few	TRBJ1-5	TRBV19	CASSSWVLSNQPQHF	TGTGCCAGTAGTTCCTGGGTACTTAGCAATCAGCCCCAGCATTTT
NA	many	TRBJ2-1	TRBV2	CASRSPGGNNEQFF	TGTGCCAGCAGGTCGCCTGGGGGGAACAATGAGCAGTTCTTC
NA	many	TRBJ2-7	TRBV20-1	CSAKADSYEQYF	TGCAGTGCTAAAGCGGACAGCTACGAGCAGTACTTC
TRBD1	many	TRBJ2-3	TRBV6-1	CASSKQGATDTQYF	TGTGCCAGCAGCAAACAGGGGGCAACAGATACGCAGTATTTT
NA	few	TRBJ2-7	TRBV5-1	CASSLAGFVDEQYF	TGCGCCAGCAGCTTGGCAGGATTTGTTGACGAGCAGTACTTC
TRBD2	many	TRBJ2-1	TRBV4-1	CASSHHIAGVSINEQFF	TGCGCCAGCAGCCACCACATAGCGGGAGTGTCGATTAATGAGCAGTTCTTC
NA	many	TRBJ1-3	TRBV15	CATSSRKGFGNTIYF	TGTGCCACCAGCAGTAGAAAGGGATTCGGAAACACCATATATTTT
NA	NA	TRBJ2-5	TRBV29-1	CSQGAQETQYF	TGCAGCCAAGGGGCCCAAGAGACCCAGTACTTC
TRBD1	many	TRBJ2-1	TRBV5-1	CASSLVETGFDEQFF	TGCGCCAGCAGCTTGGTAGAGACAGGGTTCGATGAGCAGTTCTTC
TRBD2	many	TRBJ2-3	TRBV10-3	CAISDGLAGPSTDTQYF	TGTGCCATCAGTGATGGACTAGCGGGGCCCAGCACAGATACGCAGTATTTT
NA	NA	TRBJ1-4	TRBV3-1	CASSTLQGRGEKLFF	TGTGCCAGCAGCACCCTACAGGGCAGGGGTGAAAAACTGTTTTTT
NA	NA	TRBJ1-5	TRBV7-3	CASSLIPTILSNQPQHF	TGTGCCAGCAGCTTAATTCCGACAATTCTTAGCAATCAGCCCCAGCATTTT
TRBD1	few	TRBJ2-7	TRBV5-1	CASSRDSTFTYEQYF	TGCGCCAGCAGCAGGGACAGCACGTTTACCTACGAGCAGTACTTC
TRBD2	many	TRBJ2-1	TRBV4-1	CASSQDGTSGSRNEQFF	TGCGCCAGCAGCCAAGATGGGACTAGCGGGAGTAGAAATGAGCAGTTCTTC
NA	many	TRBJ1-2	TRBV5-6	CASSLEQGTLRETNYGYTF	TGTGCCAGCAGCTTGGAACAGGGTACACTCAGAGAAACTAACTATGGCTACACCTTC
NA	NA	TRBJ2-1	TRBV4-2	CASSQDPGRDNEQFF	TGTGCCAGCAGCCAAGACCCCGGCAGAGACAATGAGCAGTTCTTC
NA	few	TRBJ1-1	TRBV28	CVSSLELSNTEAFF	TGTGTCAGCAGTTTAGAACTCTCGAACACTGAAGCTTTCTTT
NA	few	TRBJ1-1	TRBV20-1	CSAGDRPGTEAFF	TGCAGTGCGGGCGACCGGCCAGGGACTGAAGCTTTCTTT
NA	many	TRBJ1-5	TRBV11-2	CASSLDDGYPQHF	TGTGCCAGCAGCTTAGATGACGGTTATCCCCAGCATTTT
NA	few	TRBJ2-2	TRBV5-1	CASSLGTSNTGELFF	TGCGCCAGCAGCTTGGGGACATCGAACACCGGGGAGCTGTTTTTT
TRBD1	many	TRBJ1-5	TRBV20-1	CSASKQGGNQPQHF	TGCAGTGCCTCTAAACAGGGGGGAAATCAGCCCCAGCATTTT
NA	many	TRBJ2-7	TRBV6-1	CASSPSSGSEQYF	TGTGCCAGCAGTCCCTCATCCGGGAGCGAGCAGTACTTC
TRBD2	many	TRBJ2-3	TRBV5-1	CASGTSGTDTQYF	TGCGCCAGCGGGACTAGCGGAACAGATACGCAGTATTTT
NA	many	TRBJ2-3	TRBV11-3	CASSLSQKQADTQYF	TGTGCCAGCAGCTTATCTCAGAAACAGGCAGATACGCAGTATTTT
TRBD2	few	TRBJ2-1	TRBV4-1	CASSQGLAGYDPGIKQFF	TGCGCCAGCAGCCAGGGACTAGCGGGTTATGACCCAGGGATTAAGCAGTTCTTC
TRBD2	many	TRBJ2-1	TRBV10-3	CAISEVAGGYNEQFF	TGTGCCATCAGTGAGGTGGCGGGGGGTTACAATGAGCAGTTCTTC
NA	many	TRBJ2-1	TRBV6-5	CASSYSKGGEQFF	TGTGCCAGCAGTTACTCGAAGGGAGGTGAGCAGTTCTTC
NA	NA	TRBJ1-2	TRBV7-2	CASSPTGVSGYTF	TGTGCCAGCAGCCCGACAGGTGTAAGTGGCTACACCTTC
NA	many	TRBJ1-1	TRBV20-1	CSASRDTEAFF	TGCAGTGCTTCTCGGGACACTGAAGCTTTCTTT
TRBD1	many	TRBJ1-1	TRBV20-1	CSAMDRGTGNTEAFF	TGCAGTGCTATGGACAGGGGGACGGGGAACACTGAAGCTTTCTTT
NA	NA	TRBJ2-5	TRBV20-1	CSARKVQETQYF	TGCAGTGCTAGAAAAGTGCAAGAGACCCAGTACTTC
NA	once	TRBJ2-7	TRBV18	CASSPPLAGNRYEQYF	TGTGCCAGCTCACCCCCCCTGGCAGGCAACCGCTACGAGCAGTACTTC
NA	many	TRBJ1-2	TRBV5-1	CASSLGLQGTHGYTF	TGCGCCAGCAGCTTGGGACTACAGGGAACGCATGGCTACACCTTC
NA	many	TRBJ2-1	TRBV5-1	CASSFEARLLDEQFF	TGCGCCAGCAGCTTCGAAGCACGTCTTTTGGATGAGCAGTTCTTC
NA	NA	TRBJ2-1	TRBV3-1	CASSQDLRGEQFF	TGTGCCAGCAGCCAGGACCTAAGGGGTGAGCAGTTCTTC
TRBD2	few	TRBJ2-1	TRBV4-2	CASSQGGGLNEQFF	TGTGCCAGCAGCCAAGGGGGGGGGTTGAATGAGCAGTTCTTC
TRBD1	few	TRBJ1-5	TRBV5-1	CASSLGQGGNQPQHF	TGCGCCAGCAGCTTGGGACAGGGGGGCAATCAGCCCCAGCATTTT
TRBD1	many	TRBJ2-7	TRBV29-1	CSVDNRGNEQYF	TGCAGCGTTGACAACAGGGGAAACGAGCAGTACTTC
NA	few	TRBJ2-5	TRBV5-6	CASSGFGDGETQYF	TGTGCCAGCAGCGGTTTCGGAGATGGAGAGACCCAGTACTTC
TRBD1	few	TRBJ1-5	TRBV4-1	CASSLSPTGVGQPQHF	TGCGCCAGCAGCCTCTCCCCTACAGGGGTGGGTCAGCCCCAGCATTTT
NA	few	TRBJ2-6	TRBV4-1	CASTLESGANVLTF	TGCGCCAGCACCCTCGAATCGGGGGCCAACGTCCTGACTTTC
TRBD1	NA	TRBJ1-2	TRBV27	CASSLDRQTYYGYTF	TGTGCCAGCAGCCTGGACAGGCAAACATACTATGGCTACACCTTC
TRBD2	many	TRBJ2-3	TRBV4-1	CASSQATSGRPDTQYF	TGCGCCAGCAGCCAAGCGACTAGCGGGAGACCAGATACGCAGTATTTT
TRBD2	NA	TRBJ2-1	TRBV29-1	CSVSSTGTSANEQFF	TGCAGCGTTTCTTCTACCGGGACTAGCGCCAATGAGCAGTTCTTC
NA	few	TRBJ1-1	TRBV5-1	CASSGFGGGDTEAFF	TGCGCCAGCAGCGGGTTCGGAGGGGGGGACACTGAAGCTTTCTTT